The entry below gives a single T cell receptor (beta chain) sequence along with its context. The antigen is unknown. CDR3 and TCR beta VDJ profiling relied on genomic DNA as the template. Using its own MiXCR run on the reads, TCRdb lists one record per CDR3 protein. The sample comprises some 220,000 distinct CDR3 sequences, 34% of which are singletons, and approximately 1.2% rests with the top ten. The data stem from a study of CD8+CD57+ T cells in acquired aplastic anemia. On the study more broadly: CD4+ cell libraries from healthy donors averaged about 11 million reads. Whole-study findings and limits: The CD8+ Simpson's diversity of patients and controls was not significantly different. In common between the patients and the controls were around 30 CD8+ CDR3 sequences.

The sequencing input was sorted CD4+, CD8+, or CD8+CD57+ T cells (not recorded which) from PBMCs. This receptor was obtained from a human donor in good health, serving as a control.

The CDR3 protein is CASSEGGGQDTQYF. The DNA of the CDR3 is TGTGCCAGCAGCGAGGGGGGAGGACAAGATACGCAGTATTTT. The chain couples TRBV6-1 to TRBJ2-3, with D possibly called TRBD1 or TRBD2 (6 bases each). Trimming took off 6 bases at V and 5 bases at J, with 15 bases between the two ends. Germline CDR1 reads MNHNS; CDR2 reads SASEGT. This CDR3 spans 14 amino acids.